This T cell receptor beta chain was observed in a study of blood T cell repertoires in COVID-19. Study in general: Material from acute and convalescent COVID-19 was sourced from the United States, Italy and Spain. PBMCs, B-cell-depleted T cells, or T cells provided the cDNA or gDNA that made up the material.

Produced via immunoSEQ multiplex PCR; TCRdb's table is partial and in-frame only. The repertoire holds about 130,000 clones, with 70% to 90% as singletons. Germline CDR1 reads WSHSY; CDR2 reads SAAADI. V lost 0 bases and J 8 bases, leaving 11 bases between the germline ends. The CDR3 covers 13 residues. This clonotype was sampled from a woman in her sixties or seventies with acute or convalescent COVID-19. V is TRBV10-2 and J is TRBJ2-7, with D unclear. The sample was peripheral blood. CDR3 nucleotides: TGCGCCAGCAGTGAGTCGAGGCTAGGTCAGCAGTACGTC. Translating it yields CASSESRLGQQYV.